Listed here are 27 T cell receptor beta chains from one sample, sequenced in a study of T-cell reconstitution after alpha-beta-depleted transplantation in children. During its preparation, the TCRbeta library received unique molecular identifiers. TCRdb re-analysed the PCR reads in MiXCR, keeping a single row per CDR3 protein. The table includes fewer than 550,000 distinct CDR3 sequences, more than 9.5% detected once. Source: PBMCs, mostly from graft donor cells, taken 180 days after TCRalphabeta/CD19-depleted stem cell transplant. These receptor sequences come from a female patient aged 2 to 10 who had a stem cell transplant for aplastic anemia, so the T cells may come from the graft donor.

The rearrangement joins TRBV12-3 or TRBV12-4 to TRBJ1-5; D call uncertain. The V gene lost 2 bases and the J gene lost 7 bases, with 9 bases spanning the gap. CDR3 length equals 13 residues. CDR3 sequence (DNA): TGTGCCAGCAGTTTATTGGGGAGACAGCCCCAGCATTTT. It encodes CASSLLGRQPQHF.

The chain carries TRBV20-1 and TRBJ1-3, with D perhaps TRBD1 (5 bases). Trimming left V 1 base short and J 0 bases short, with 16 bases between. CDR1 and CDR2 from the germline V gene are DFQATT and SNEGSKA (reference sequence). This CDR3 has 17 residues. The CDR3 DNA is TGCAGTGCTAGAGGGGGGAAATGGCTTAGCTCTGGAAACACCATATATTTT. Translated: CSARGGKWLSSGNTIYF.

This clonotype was observed a few times. The CDR3 reads CASSFRTGQGQDYEQYV. The CDR3 DNA follows: TGTGCCAGCAGCTTCAGGACAGGGCAAGGCCAAGACTACGAGCAGTACGTC. J is TRBJ2-7 and V is TRBV7-2; 8 bases fit TRBD1. The CDR3 is made up of 17 amino acids. Germline V gives CDR1 SGHTA, CDR2 FQGNSA. The junction had 13 bases not matched to a gene; V was cut back by 3 bases and J by 3 bases.

This clonotype was counted ten times or more. The J gene is TRBJ2-3, the V gene TRBV5-1; D is uncertain. The CDR3 consists of 14 residues. Germline CDR1 reads SGHRS; CDR2 reads YFSETQ. Trimming shortened V by 4 bases and J by 5 bases, and 14 bases separated the two germline ends. The CDR3 region is CASSLREIIDTQYF. The CDR3 DNA follows: TGCGCCAGCAGCCTTCGTGAAATTATAGATACGCAGTATTTT.

J is TRBJ1-6 and V is TRBV4-3; D uncertain. CDR3 size: 14 residues. V was cut by 0 bases and J by 12 bases, with 12 bases left in between. The germline gives CDR1 LGHNA, CDR2 YSLEER. The DNA of the CDR3 is TGCGCCAGCAGCCAAGATATCCTGACTGAACCCCTCCACTTT. Translating it yields CASSQDILTEPLHF.

Only a few counts were recorded for this clonotype. The V gene is TRBV7-9, the J gene TRBJ1-5; perhaps TRBD1 as D (6 bases). This CDR3 region has 16 residues. Germline-derived CDR1 and CDR2 are SEHNR and FQNEAQ (reference sequence). V dropped 3 bases and J dropped 2 bases, with 14 bases sitting between them. The CDR3 sequence: CASSFDTGFGNQPQHF. CDR3 nucleotides: TGTGCCAGCAGCTTCGACACAGGGTTTGGCAATCAGCCCCAGCATTTT.

Comment on this clonotype: With a much larger clone just one base away, this may be a read error. This rearrangement joins TRBV3-1 to TRBJ2-5; 12 bases are a match to TRBD2. The CDR3 has 15 amino acids. CDR1 and CDR2 (germline): LGHDT, YNNKEL (reference sequence). CDR3 bases: TGTGCCACCAGCCAAACTAGCGGGAGGCACGAGACCCAGTACTTC. Amino acids: CATSQTSGRHETQYF.

The V gene is TRBV7-2, the J gene TRBJ2-3; 7 bases map to TRBD2. Germline V gene lookup returns CDR1 SGHTA and CDR2 FQGNSA. J lost 0 bases, V lost 2 bases, and 8 bases had no gene match. The CDR3 contains 17 residues. CDR3 nucleotide sequence: TGTGCCAGCAGCTTAATTATCGGGAGGCGGAGCACAGATACGCAGTATTTT. Its translation: CASSLIIGRRSTDTQYF.

This clonotype has a count of ten or more. The chain uses TRBV10-3 and TRBJ2-1; D possibly corresponds to TRBD1 (5 bases). V was cut by 9 bases and J by 3 bases, with 15 bases left in between. The CDR3 loop spans 14 amino acids. CDR1 and CDR2 (germline): ENHRY, SYGVKD. CDR3 region: CAIVREGNYNEQFF. CDR3 sequence (DNA): TGTGCCATTGTCAGGGAAGGTAACTACAATGAGCAGTTCTTC.

The chain joins TRBV7-2 to TRBJ2-1; D call uncertain. The V and J ends lost 4 bases and 9 bases respectively, with 13 bases between them. In germline, CDR1 is SGHTA, CDR2 FQGNSA. This CDR3 has 13 residues. CDR3 amino acids: CASSSTAHSEQFF. The DNA for the CDR3 is TGTGCCAGCAGCTCCACAGCGCACAGTGAGCAGTTCTTC.

V usage is TRBV5-1 and J usage is TRBJ2-7; 10 bases are a match to TRBD2. The V segment lost 4 bases and the J segment 4 bases; nucleotides outside the gene matches: 11. CDR3 length: 16 amino acids. Germline V gives CDR1 SGHRS, CDR2 YFSETQ. CDR3 loop: CASSLPEREGQYEQYV. The CDR3 DNA reads TGCGCCAGCAGCCTCCCTGAGCGGGAGGGCCAATACGAGCAGTACGTC.

The chain has TRBV20-1 and TRBJ2-7; D is unresolved. Germline values: CDR1 DFQATT, CDR2 SNEGSKA (reference sequence). Deletions cut 3 bases from V and 3 bases from J, with 18 bases between. The CDR3 covers 15 residues. In nucleotides, the CDR3 is TGCAGTGCTAGGATTGTGCCGGGCCGGATCTACGAGCAGTACTTC. It specifies CSARIVPGRIYEQYF.

The chain recombines TRBV19 with TRBJ1-6; 7 bases are shared with TRBD1. The CDR3 extends over 16 amino acids. Germline-derived CDR1 and CDR2 are LNHDA and SQIVND (reference sequence). With V trimmed by 6 bases and J by 7 bases, 12 bases remained unmatched. The CDR3 spells CASRTPGQRRNSPLHF. The CDR3 DNA follows: TGTGCCAGTAGAACACCGGGACAGCGCCGAAATTCACCCCTCCACTTT.

A few counts support this clonotype. The chain recombines TRBV4-3 with TRBJ2-1, with 12 positions matching TRBD2. V was pared by 4 bases and J by 8 bases, with 6 bases of the junction left unmatched. This CDR3 contains 15 residues. From germline, CDR1 is LGHNA and CDR2 YSLEER. CDR3 DNA sequence: TGCGCCAGCAGCCTTACTAGCGGGAGGTTCTATGAGCAGTTCTTC. Translation gives CASSLTSGRFYEQFF.

In its sample, this clonotype was seen a few times. The chain combines TRBV27 with TRBJ2-1, with 11 bases identical to TRBD2. Per germline, CDR1 MNHEY and CDR2 SMNVEV (reference sequence). The CDR3 is made up of 15 amino acids. The trim removed 0 bases at V and 9 bases at J, leaving 4 bases unmatched. CDR3: CASSLSTSGIGEQFF. In DNA, the CDR3 is TGTGCCAGCAGTTTATCGACTAGCGGGATAGGTGAGCAGTTCTTC.

In this sample, this clonotype turned up a few times. V and J are TRBV20-1 and TRBJ1-6; D is uncertain. Germline lookup yields CDR1 DFQATT and CDR2 SNEGSKA (reference sequence). Trimming shortened V by 4 bases and J by 7 bases, and 8 bases separated the two germline ends. There are 12 residues in the CDR3. The DNA of the CDR3 is TGCAGTGCTAATCCTCCAAATTCACCCCTCCACTTT. Translation gives CSANPPNSPLHF.

The chain joins TRBV20-1 to TRBJ2-7; weak D call: TRBD2 (5 bases). Germline V gene sequence: CDR1 DFQATT, CDR2 SNEGSKA (reference sequence). Trimming took 4 bases from V and 4 from J, leaving 20 bases between them. This CDR3 region has 15 residues. DNA for the CDR3: TGCAGTGCTACCTCCATCGCAGGTGGCGGGTACGAGCAGTACGTC. Its protein is CSATSIAGGGYEQYV.

This clonotype was counted at least ten times. CDR3 DNA: TGCGCCAGCAGCCCGGCGGGACAGGGACCCGGGGAGCTGTTTTTT. Encoded protein: CASSPAGQGPGELFF. V usage is TRBV5-1 and J usage is TRBJ2-2; 9 nucleotides line up with TRBD1. In germline, CDR1 is SGHRS, CDR2 YFSETQ. This CDR3 contains 15 residues. With V trimmed by 4 bases and J by 6 bases, 7 bases remained unmatched. The variable domain in full, completed from reference TRBV5-1 and TRBJ2-2, reads KAGVTQTPRYLIKTRGQQVTLSCSPISGHRSVSWYQQTPGQGLQFLFEYFSETQRNKGNFPGRFSGRQFSNSRSEMNVSTLELGDSALYLCASSPAGQGPGELFFGEGSRLTVL.

This clonotype was seen a few times. The V gene is TRBV18, the J gene TRBJ2-1; tentative D call: TRBD1 (6 bases). Germline-derived CDR1 and CDR2 are KGHSH and LQKENI. Trimming removed 3 bases from V and 9 bases from J, with 15 bases in between. This CDR3 has 14 amino acids. The chain's CDR3 is CASSPASGHPEQFF. The CDR3 DNA follows: TGTGCCAGCTCACCCGCGTCGGGACACCCTGAGCAGTTCTTC.

This clonotype came up a few times. The chain carries TRBV20-1 and TRBJ2-7, with TRBD2 identical over 8 bases. The trim removed 3 bases at V and 2 bases at J, leaving 6 bases unmatched. Germline CDR1 reads DFQATT; CDR2 reads SNEGSKA (reference sequence). The CDR3 consists of 14 residues. DNA of the CDR3: TGCAGTGCTAGCGAGACTAGCGTTACCTACGAGCAGTACTTC. This gives the protein CSASETSVTYEQYF.

The CDR3 here is CASSLQGAGASGELFF. The CDR3 DNA reads as TGTGCCAGCAGCTTACAGGGGGCGGGGGCTTCCGGGGAGCTGTTTTTT. The chain recombines TRBV7-3 with TRBJ2-2; maybe TRBD1 (8 bases). With 2 bases removed from V and 6 bases from J, the gap between germline ends came to 16 bases. This CDR3 is 16 amino acids long. Germline CDR1 and CDR2: SGHTA and FQGTGA.

This clonotype was counted between two and nine times. The chain couples TRBV15 to TRBJ2-7, with 9 bases matching TRBD2. The ends lost 0 bases at V and 9 bases at J; junction bases unmatched: 12. This CDR3 is built from 16 residues. Germline values: CDR1 LNHNV, CDR2 YYDKDF (reference sequence). The CDR3, as DNA: TGTGCCACCAGCAGAGATTGGGCAGCGGGAGGACTGGCGCAGTACTTC. Its protein product is CATSRDWAAGGLAQYF.

This clonotype has only a few counts. The gene calls are TRBV25-1 and TRBJ2-3, with D possibly called TRBD1 or TRBD2 (5 bases each). V was shortened by 4 bases and J by 1 base, with 12 bases between the two germline ends. Germline V lookup: CDR1 MGHDK, CDR2 SYGVNS. This CDR3 spans 15 amino acids. As DNA, the CDR3 is TGTGCCAGCAGTGCACCGGGACCAGGCACAGATACGCAGTATTTT. It is translated as CASSAPGPGTDTQYF.

The V gene is TRBV5-6, the J gene TRBJ2-7; 10 positions match TRBD2. This CDR3 is 15 amino acids long. The ends lost 0 bases at V and 2 bases at J; junction bases unmatched: 2. CDR1 SGHDT and CDR2 YYEEEE come from the germline V gene. DNA for the CDR3: TGTGCCAGCAGCTTGGTTCTAGCGGGAGCCTACGAGCAGTACTTC. This codes for CASSLVLAGAYEQYF.

The J gene is TRBJ2-1, the V gene TRBV19; the D is unclear. The germline CDR1 and CDR2 sequences are LNHDA and SQIVND (reference sequence). This CDR3 contains 12 residues. Trimming stripped 2 bases from V and 5 bases from J, with 4 bases between. The CDR3 sequence is CASSIIDNEQFF. The CDR3 DNA is TGTGCCAGTAGTATAATCGACAATGAGCAGTTCTTC.

The sample holds many counts of this clonotype. The V and J genes are TRBV6-2 or TRBV6-3 and TRBJ2-1, with 7 bases that match TRBD1. In germline, CDR1 is MNHEY, CDR2 SVGEGT. Losses at the gene ends were 2 bases for V and 6 bases for J; bases not matched to a gene: 1. This CDR3 has 13 amino acids. Here the CDR3 reads CASSYDRANEQFF. The CDR3 bases are TGTGCCAGCAGTTACGACAGGGCCAATGAGCAGTTCTTC.

In this sample, this clonotype turned up many times. The chain recombines TRBV24-1 with TRBJ2-5; TRBD2 matches at 10 bases. This CDR3 spans 15 amino acids. V was pared by 2 bases and J by 1 base, with 0 bases of the junction left unmatched. The germline gives CDR1 KGHDR, CDR2 SFDVKD. CDR3 coding DNA: TGTGCCACCAGTGATTGGACTAGCGGCCAAGAGACCCAGTACTTC. Translating it yields CATSDWTSGQETQYF.